This TCR beta chain comes out of a study of CXCR3-negative and CXCR3-positive naive CD8 T cells. Germline V gene data show CDR1 as DFQATT and CDR2 as SNEGSKA (reference sequence). The CDR3 sequence is 16 residues long. The study made its TRB cDNA libraries by 5' RACE, adding UMI labels. TCRdb re-called the 5' RACE reads; one entry per CDR3 protein, DNA not given. This table lists about 38,000 distinct CDR3 sequences. This receptor was obtained from a human donor in good health. Some clones in this sample may be carry-over from other donors' samples. Sequenced sample: memory CD8+ T cells from blood. The chain links TRBV20-1 to TRBJ1-1; TCRdb returns TRBD1, unconfirmable since there is no DNA. The CDR3 is CSASESLTGYYTEAFF.